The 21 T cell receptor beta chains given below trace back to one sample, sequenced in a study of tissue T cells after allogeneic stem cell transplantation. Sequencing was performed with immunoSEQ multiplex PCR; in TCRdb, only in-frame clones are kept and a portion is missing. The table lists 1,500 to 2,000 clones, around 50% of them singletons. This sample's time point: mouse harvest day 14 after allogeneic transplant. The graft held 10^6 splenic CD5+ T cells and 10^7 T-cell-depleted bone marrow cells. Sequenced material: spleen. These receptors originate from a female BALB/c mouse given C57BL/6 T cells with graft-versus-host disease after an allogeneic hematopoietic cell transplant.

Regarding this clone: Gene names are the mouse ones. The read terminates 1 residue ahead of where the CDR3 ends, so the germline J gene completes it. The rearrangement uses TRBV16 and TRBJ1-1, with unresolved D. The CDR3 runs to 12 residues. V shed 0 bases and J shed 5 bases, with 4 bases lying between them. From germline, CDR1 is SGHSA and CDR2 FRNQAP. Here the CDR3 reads CASSLDRTEVFF. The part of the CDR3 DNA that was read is TGTGCAAGCAGCTTAGACAGAACAGAAGTCTTC.

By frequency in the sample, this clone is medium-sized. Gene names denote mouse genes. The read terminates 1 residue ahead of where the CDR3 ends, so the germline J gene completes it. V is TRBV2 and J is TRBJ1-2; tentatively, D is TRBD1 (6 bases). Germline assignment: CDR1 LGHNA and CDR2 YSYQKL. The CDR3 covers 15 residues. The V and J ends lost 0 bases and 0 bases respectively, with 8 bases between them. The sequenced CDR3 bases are TGTGCCAGCAGCCAAGAAGAGGGGGCAAACTCCGACTACACC. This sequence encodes CASSQEEGANSDYT. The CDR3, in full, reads CASSQEEGANSDYTF.

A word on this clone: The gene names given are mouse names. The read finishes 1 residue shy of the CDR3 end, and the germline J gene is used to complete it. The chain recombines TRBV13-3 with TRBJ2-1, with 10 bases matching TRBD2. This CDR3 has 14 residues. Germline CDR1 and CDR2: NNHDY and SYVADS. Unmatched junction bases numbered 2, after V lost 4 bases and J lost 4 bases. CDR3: CASSSGGAYAEQFF. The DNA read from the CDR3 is TGTGCCAGCAGTTCTGGGGGGGCATATGCTGAGCAGTTC.

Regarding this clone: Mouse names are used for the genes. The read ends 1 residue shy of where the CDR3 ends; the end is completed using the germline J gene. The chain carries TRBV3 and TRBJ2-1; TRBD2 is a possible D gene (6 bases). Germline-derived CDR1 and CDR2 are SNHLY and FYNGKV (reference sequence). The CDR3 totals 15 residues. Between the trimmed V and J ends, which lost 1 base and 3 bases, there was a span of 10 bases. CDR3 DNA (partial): TGTGCCAGCAGCTTAGGGTGGGGGTCCTATGCTGAGCAGTTC. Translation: CASSLGWGSYAEQF. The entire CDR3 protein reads CASSLGWGSYAEQFF.

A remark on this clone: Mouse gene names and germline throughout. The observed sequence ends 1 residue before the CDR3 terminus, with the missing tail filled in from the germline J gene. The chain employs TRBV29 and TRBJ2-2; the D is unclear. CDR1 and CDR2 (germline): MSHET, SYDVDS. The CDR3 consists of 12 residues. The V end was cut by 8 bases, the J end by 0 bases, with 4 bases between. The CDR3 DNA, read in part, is TGTGCTAGCCAGACAAACACCGGGCAGCTCTAC. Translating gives CASQTNTGQLY. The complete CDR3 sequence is CASQTNTGQLYF. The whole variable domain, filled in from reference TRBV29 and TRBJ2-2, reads DMKVTQMPRYLIKRMGENVLLECGQDMSHETMYWYRQDPGLGLQLIYISYDVDSNSEGDIPKGYRVSRKKREHFSLILDSAKTNQTSVYFCASQTNTGQLYFGEGSKLTVL.

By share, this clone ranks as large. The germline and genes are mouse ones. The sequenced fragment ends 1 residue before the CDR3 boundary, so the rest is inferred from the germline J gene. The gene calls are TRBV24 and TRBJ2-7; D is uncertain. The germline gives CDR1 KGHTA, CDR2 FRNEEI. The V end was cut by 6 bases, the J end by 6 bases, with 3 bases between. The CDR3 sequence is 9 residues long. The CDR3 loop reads CASSLEQYF. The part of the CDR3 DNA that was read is TGTGCCAGCAGCCTTGAACAGTAC.

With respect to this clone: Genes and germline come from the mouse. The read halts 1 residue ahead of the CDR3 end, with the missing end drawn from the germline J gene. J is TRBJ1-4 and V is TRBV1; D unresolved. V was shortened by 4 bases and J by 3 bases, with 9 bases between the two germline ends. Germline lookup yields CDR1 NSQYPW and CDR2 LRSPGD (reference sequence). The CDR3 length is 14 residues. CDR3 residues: CTCSERVTNERLFF. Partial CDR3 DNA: TGCACCTGCAGTGAAAGGGTGACCAACGAAAGATTATTT.

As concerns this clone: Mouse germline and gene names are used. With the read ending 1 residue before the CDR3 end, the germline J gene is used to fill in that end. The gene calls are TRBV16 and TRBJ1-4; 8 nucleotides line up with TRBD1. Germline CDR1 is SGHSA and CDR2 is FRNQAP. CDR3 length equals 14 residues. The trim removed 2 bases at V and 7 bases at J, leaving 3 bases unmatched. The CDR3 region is CASSLQGAGERLFF. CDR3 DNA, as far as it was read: TGTGCAAGCAGCTTACAGGGGGCGGGCGAAAGATTATTT. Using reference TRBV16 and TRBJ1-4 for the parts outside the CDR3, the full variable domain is NAGVIQTPRHKVTGKGQEATLWCEPISGHSAVFWYRQTIVQGLEFLTYFRNQAPIDDSGMPKERFSAQMPNQSHSTLKIQSTQPQDSAVYLCASSLQGAGERLFFGHGTKLSVL.

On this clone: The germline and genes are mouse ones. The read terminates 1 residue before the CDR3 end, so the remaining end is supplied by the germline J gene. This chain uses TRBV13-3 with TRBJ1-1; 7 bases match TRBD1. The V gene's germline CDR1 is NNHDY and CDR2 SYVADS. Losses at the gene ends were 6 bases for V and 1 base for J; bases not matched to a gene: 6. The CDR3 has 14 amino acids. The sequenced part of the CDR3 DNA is TGTGCCAGCACCCCGGGACAGAGAAACACAGAAGTCTTC. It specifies CASTPGQRNTEVF. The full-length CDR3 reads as CASTPGQRNTEVFF.

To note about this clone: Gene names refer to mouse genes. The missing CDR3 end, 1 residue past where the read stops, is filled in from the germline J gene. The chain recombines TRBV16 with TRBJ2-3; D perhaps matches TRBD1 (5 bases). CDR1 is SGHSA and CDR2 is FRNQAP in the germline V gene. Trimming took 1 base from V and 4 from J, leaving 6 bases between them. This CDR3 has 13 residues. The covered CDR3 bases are TGTGCAAGCAGCTTAGCAGGGACAGAAACGCTGTAT. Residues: CASSLAGTETLY. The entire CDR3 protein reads CASSLAGTETLYF. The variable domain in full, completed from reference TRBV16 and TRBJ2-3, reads NAGVIQTPRHKVTGKGQEATLWCEPISGHSAVFWYRQTIVQGLEFLTYFRNQAPIDDSGMPKERFSAQMPNQSHSTLKIQSTQPQDSAVYLCASSLAGTETLYFGSGTRLTVL.

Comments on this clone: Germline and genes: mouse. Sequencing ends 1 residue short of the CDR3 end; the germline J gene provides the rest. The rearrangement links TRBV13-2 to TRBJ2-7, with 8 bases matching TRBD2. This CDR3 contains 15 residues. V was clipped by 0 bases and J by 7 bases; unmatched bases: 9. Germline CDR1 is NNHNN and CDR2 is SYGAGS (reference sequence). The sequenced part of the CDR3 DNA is TGTGCCAGCGGTGATGTGCCGGGGGGGGCGGGGGAACAGTAC. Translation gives CASGDVPGGAGEQY. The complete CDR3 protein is CASGDVPGGAGEQYF.

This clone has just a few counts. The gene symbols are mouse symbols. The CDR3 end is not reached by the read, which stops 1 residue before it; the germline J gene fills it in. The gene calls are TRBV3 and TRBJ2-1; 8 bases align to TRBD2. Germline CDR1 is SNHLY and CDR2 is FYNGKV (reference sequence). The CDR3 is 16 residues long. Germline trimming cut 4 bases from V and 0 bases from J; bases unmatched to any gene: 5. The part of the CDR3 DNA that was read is TGTGCCAGCAGCTCACGACTGGGGTCTAACTATGCTGAGCAGTTC. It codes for CASSSRLGSNYAEQF. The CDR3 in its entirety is CASSSRLGSNYAEQFF.

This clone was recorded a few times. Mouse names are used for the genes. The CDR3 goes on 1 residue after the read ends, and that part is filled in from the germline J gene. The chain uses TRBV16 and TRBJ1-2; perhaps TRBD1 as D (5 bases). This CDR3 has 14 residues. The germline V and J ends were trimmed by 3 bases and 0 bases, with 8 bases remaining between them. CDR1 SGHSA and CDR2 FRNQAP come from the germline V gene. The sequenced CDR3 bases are TGTGCAAGCAGCTTCGAAGGGGCAAACTCCGACTACACC. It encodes CASSFEGANSDYT. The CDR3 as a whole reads CASSFEGANSDYTF.

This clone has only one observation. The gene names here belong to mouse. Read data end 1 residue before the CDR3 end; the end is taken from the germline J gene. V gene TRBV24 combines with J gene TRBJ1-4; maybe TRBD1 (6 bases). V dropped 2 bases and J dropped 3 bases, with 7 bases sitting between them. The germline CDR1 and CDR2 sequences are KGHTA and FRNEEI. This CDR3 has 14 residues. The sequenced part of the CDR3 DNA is TGTGCCAGCAGTCTGGGACAGACCAACGAAAGATTATTT. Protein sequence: CASSLGQTNERLF. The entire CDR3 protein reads CASSLGQTNERLFF.

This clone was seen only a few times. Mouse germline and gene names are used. CDR3: CASSPPGQGSGNTLYF. The part of the CDR3 DNA that was read is TGTGCCAGCAGTCCTCCGGGACAGGGTTCTGGAAATACGCTCTAT. The rearrangement links TRBV26 to TRBJ1-3, with TRBD1 matching 9 bases. The CDR3 end falls 1 residue outside the read, so it is completed with the germline J gene. There are 16 residues in the CDR3. Germline CDR1 KGHPV, CDR2 FQNQEV (reference sequence). V was pared by 4 bases and J by 0 bases, with 4 bases of the junction left unmatched.

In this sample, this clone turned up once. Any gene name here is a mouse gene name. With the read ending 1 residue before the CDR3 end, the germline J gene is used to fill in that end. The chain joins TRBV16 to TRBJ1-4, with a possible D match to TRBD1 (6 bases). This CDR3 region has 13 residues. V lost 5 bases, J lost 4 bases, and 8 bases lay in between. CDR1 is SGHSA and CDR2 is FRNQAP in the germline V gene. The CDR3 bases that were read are TGTGCAAGCAGCCGGGACAACAACGAAAGATTATTT. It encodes CASSRDNNERLF. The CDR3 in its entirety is CASSRDNNERLFF.

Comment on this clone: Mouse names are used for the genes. The CDR3 loop reads CASSPSPRHQYF. CDR3 DNA, as far as it was read: TGTGCCAGCAGCCCCTCACCAAGACACCAGTAC. This chain uses TRBV24 with TRBJ2-5; D is unresolved. With the read ending 1 residue before the CDR3 end, the germline J gene is used to fill in that end. The CDR3 length is 12 residues. V shed 6 bases and J shed 11 bases, with 15 bases lying between them. The germline gives CDR1 KGHTA, CDR2 FRNEEI.

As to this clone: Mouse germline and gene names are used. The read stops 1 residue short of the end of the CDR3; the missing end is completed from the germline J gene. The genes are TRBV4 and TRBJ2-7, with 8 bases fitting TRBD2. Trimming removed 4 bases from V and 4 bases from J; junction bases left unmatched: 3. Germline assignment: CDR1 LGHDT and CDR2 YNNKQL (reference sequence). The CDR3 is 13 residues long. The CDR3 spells CASSLNWGYEQYF. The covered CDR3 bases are TGTGCCAGCAGCTTAAACTGGGGGTATGAACAGTAC.

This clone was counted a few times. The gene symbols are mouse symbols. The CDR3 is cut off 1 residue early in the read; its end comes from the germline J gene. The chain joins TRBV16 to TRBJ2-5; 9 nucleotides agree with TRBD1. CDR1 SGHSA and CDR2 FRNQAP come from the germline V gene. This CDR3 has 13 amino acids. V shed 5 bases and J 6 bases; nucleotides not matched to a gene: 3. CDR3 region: CASSPQGADTQYF. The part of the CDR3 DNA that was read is TGTGCAAGCAGCCCACAGGGGGCCGACACCCAGTAC.

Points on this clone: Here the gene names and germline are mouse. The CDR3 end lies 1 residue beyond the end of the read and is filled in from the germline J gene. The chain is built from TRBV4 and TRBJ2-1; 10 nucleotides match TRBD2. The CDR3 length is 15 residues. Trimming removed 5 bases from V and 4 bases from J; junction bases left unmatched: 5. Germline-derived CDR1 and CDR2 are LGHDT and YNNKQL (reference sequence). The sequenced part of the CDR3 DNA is TGTGCCAGCAGCCACCGGGACTGGGGTTATGCTGAGCAGTTC. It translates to CASSHRDWGYAEQF. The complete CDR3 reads CASSHRDWGYAEQFF.

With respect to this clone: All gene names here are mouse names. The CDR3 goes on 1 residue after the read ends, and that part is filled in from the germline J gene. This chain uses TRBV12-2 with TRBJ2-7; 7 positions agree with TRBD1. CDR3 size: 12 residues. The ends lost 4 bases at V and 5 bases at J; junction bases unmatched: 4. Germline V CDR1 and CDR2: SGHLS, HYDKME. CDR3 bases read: TGTGCCAGCTCCCCTGGACAGGATGAACAGTAC. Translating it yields CASSPGQDEQY. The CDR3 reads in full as CASSPGQDEQYF. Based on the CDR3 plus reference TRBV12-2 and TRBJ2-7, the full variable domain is NSGVVQSPRYIIKGKGERSILKCIPISGHLSVAWYQQTQGQELKFFIQHYDKMERDKGNLPSRFSVQQFDDYHSEMNMSALELEDSAVYFCASSPGQDEQYFGPGTRLTVL.